A selection of T cell receptor beta chains follows, all from one sample in a study of vaccination and CD4 T cells after COVID-19. These receptors are not linked to any known antigen. TCRdb independently ran MiXCR on the PCR reads; one entry per CDR3 protein. The data hold approximately 13,000 distinct CDR3 sequences, with around 48% observed a single time. Specimen: CD4+ T cells from blood, cultured in vitro. These receptors came from a human donor who had recovered from COVID-19. The CDR3 runs from the conserved cysteine through the conserved F or W. Each record gives: J gene, clone size, V gene, CDR3 length, D gene, CDR3 protein, CDR3 DNA. The D gene is left open where the match is weak. Size values are once, few and many counts, or a class for expanded clones, and some rows have none.

j_call: TRBJ2-7
clone_size: few
v_call: TRBV24-1
cdr3_length: 13
d_call: NA
cdr3_aa: CATSDTGLGEQYF
cdr3_nt: TGTGCCACCTCTGACACAGGTCTGGGCGAGCAGTACTTC

j_call: TRBJ2-3
clone_size: NA
v_call: TRBV6-1
cdr3_length: 15
d_call: NA
cdr3_aa: CASRGRQVSTDTQYF
cdr3_nt: TGTGCCAGCAGGGGTCGACAGGTTAGCACAGATACGCAGTATTTT

j_call: TRBJ2-7
clone_size: once
v_call: TRBV4-2
cdr3_length: 17
d_call: TRBD2
cdr3_aa: CASSQGVGLAGAGEQYF
cdr3_nt: TGTGCCAGCAGCCAAGGCGTGGGACTAGCGGGAGCGGGCGAGCAGTACTTC

j_call: TRBJ2-7
clone_size: NA
v_call: TRBV6-5
cdr3_length: 15
d_call: TRBD2
cdr3_aa: CASSLSSGGAYEQYF
cdr3_nt: TGTGCCAGCAGTTTATCTAGCGGGGGGGCCTACGAGCAGTACTTC

j_call: TRBJ1-4
clone_size: NA
v_call: TRBV7-9
cdr3_length: 14
d_call: TRBD1
cdr3_aa: CASSKDRGYEKLFF
cdr3_nt: TGTGCCAGCAGCAAGGACAGGGGGTATGAAAAACTGTTTTTT

j_call: TRBJ2-3
clone_size: few
v_call: TRBV10-3
cdr3_length: 13
d_call: NA
cdr3_aa: CAISESRRGTQYF
cdr3_nt: TGTGCCATCAGTGAGTCGCGCCGTGGTACGCAGTATTTT

j_call: TRBJ2-2
clone_size: once
v_call: TRBV18
cdr3_length: 16
d_call: NA
cdr3_aa: CASSPPTGRETGELFF
cdr3_nt: TGTGCCAGCTCACCACCGACAGGGAGGGAGACCGGGGAGCTGTTTTTT

j_call: TRBJ2-1
clone_size: NA
v_call: TRBV7-8
cdr3_length: 17
d_call: TRBD2
cdr3_aa: CASSPRTSGAFGDEQFF
cdr3_nt: TGTGCCAGCAGCCCCCGGACTAGCGGAGCATTCGGCGATGAGCAGTTCTTC

j_call: TRBJ2-2
clone_size: NA
v_call: TRBV20-1
cdr3_length: 16
d_call: TRBD1
cdr3_aa: CSARAADRGPTGELFF
cdr3_nt: TGCAGTGCTAGAGCAGCCGACAGGGGGCCCACCGGGGAGCTGTTTTTT

j_call: TRBJ2-3
clone_size: NA
v_call: TRBV4-2
cdr3_length: 16
d_call: NA
cdr3_aa: CASSQARGLALDTQYF
cdr3_nt: TGTGCCAGCAGCCAAGCTCGAGGACTCGCCCTAGATACGCAGTATTTT

j_call: TRBJ2-6
clone_size: NA
v_call: TRBV11-3
cdr3_length: 18
d_call: NA
cdr3_aa: CASSFRLGPFSGANVLTF
cdr3_nt: TGTGCCAGCAGCTTCCGTCTGGGCCCTTTCTCTGGGGCCAACGTCCTGACTTTC

j_call: TRBJ2-1
clone_size: NA
v_call: TRBV11-2
cdr3_length: 14
d_call: TRBD2
cdr3_aa: CASSFGTSSNEQFF
cdr3_nt: TGTGCCAGCAGCTTTGGGACTAGCTCCAATGAGCAGTTCTTC

j_call: TRBJ2-7
clone_size: NA
v_call: TRBV7-2
cdr3_length: 12
d_call: NA
cdr3_aa: CASSSNSYEQYF
cdr3_nt: TGTGCCAGCAGCTCGAACTCCTACGAGCAGTACTTC

j_call: TRBJ1-3
clone_size: NA
v_call: TRBV28
cdr3_length: 17
d_call: NA
cdr3_aa: CASSLWGEGVSGNTIYF
cdr3_nt: TGTGCCAGCAGTTTATGGGGTGAGGGGGTCTCTGGAAACACCATATATTTT

j_call: TRBJ1-2
clone_size: NA
v_call: TRBV27
cdr3_length: 14
d_call: NA
cdr3_aa: CASSSPGKGKGYTF
cdr3_nt: TGTGCCAGCAGTTCCCCAGGGAAAGGGAAAGGCTACACCTTC

j_call: TRBJ2-3
clone_size: NA
v_call: TRBV5-1
cdr3_length: 17
d_call: TRBD2
cdr3_aa: CASSGGSGTSGADTQYF
cdr3_nt: TGCGCCAGCAGCGGTGGATCCGGGACTAGCGGGGCAGATACGCAGTATTTT

j_call: TRBJ1-6
clone_size: medium-sized
v_call: TRBV19
cdr3_length: 16
d_call: NA
cdr3_aa: CASTPRDRGGFGALHF
cdr3_nt: TGTGCCAGTACGCCTAGAGACCGGGGGGGCTTCGGAGCCCTCCACTTT

j_call: TRBJ2-2
clone_size: NA
v_call: TRBV20-1
cdr3_length: 14
d_call: TRBD2
cdr3_aa: CSAPKREGPGELFF
cdr3_nt: TGCAGTGCGCCAAAGCGGGAGGGCCCCGGGGAGCTGTTTTTT

j_call: TRBJ1-5
clone_size: NA
v_call: TRBV10-3
cdr3_length: 13
d_call: NA
cdr3_aa: CAISRAVGQPQHF
cdr3_nt: TGTGCCATCAGTAGGGCGGTGGGTCAGCCCCAGCATTTT

j_call: TRBJ2-5
clone_size: NA
v_call: TRBV6-2/TRBV6-3
cdr3_length: 13
d_call: NA
cdr3_aa: CASSWLFQETQYF
cdr3_nt: TGTGCCAGCAGTTGGCTTTTCCAAGAGACCCAGTACTTC

j_call: TRBJ1-3
clone_size: NA
v_call: TRBV7-2
cdr3_length: 15
d_call: NA
cdr3_aa: CASSFTLGGGNTIYF
cdr3_nt: TGTGCCAGCAGCTTCACTTTGGGGGGGGGAAACACCATATATTTT

j_call: TRBJ2-4
clone_size: few
v_call: TRBV6-1
cdr3_length: 12
d_call: TRBD2
cdr3_aa: CASRSGRGIQYF
cdr3_nt: TGTGCCAGCAGAAGCGGGAGAGGCATTCAGTACTTC

j_call: TRBJ1-2
clone_size: NA
v_call: TRBV5-1
cdr3_length: 15
d_call: TRBD1
cdr3_aa: CASSRDRGLSYGYTF
cdr3_nt: TGCGCCAGCAGCCGGGACAGGGGGCTTTCCTATGGCTACACCTTC

j_call: TRBJ1-3
clone_size: few
v_call: TRBV6-2/TRBV6-3
cdr3_length: 15
d_call: NA
cdr3_aa: CASSYSGGSGNTIYF
cdr3_nt: TGTGCCAGCAGTTATTCTGGGGGCTCTGGAAACACCATATATTTT

j_call: TRBJ2-7
clone_size: NA
v_call: TRBV18
cdr3_length: 16
d_call: NA
cdr3_aa: CASSPISGRNSYEQYF
cdr3_nt: TGTGCCAGCTCACCAATCTCCGGGCGGAACTCCTACGAGCAGTACTTC

j_call: TRBJ2-7
clone_size: once
v_call: TRBV5-1
cdr3_length: 15
d_call: NA
cdr3_aa: CASSSSPGDSYEQYF
cdr3_nt: TGCGCCAGCAGCTCCTCACCAGGGGATTCCTACGAGCAGTACTTC

j_call: TRBJ1-4
clone_size: NA
v_call: TRBV27
cdr3_length: 17
d_call: TRBD1
cdr3_aa: CASSPSGRGRANEKLFF
cdr3_nt: TGTGCCAGCAGTCCGTCGGGCAGGGGGCGGGCTAATGAAAAACTGTTTTTT

j_call: TRBJ2-3
clone_size: NA
v_call: TRBV6-1
cdr3_length: 16
d_call: TRBD2
cdr3_aa: CASSEPRGVSTDTQYF
cdr3_nt: TGTGCCAGCAGTGAACCCCGGGGGGTTAGCACAGATACGCAGTATTTT

j_call: TRBJ2-2
clone_size: few
v_call: TRBV15
cdr3_length: 16
d_call: TRBD2
cdr3_aa: CATSRGVTVNTGELFF
cdr3_nt: TGTGCCACCAGCCGGGGGGTGACAGTTAACACCGGGGAGCTGTTTTTT

j_call: TRBJ2-7
clone_size: NA
v_call: TRBV6-1
cdr3_length: 12
d_call: NA
cdr3_aa: CASTYERSEQYF
cdr3_nt: TGTGCCAGCACCTACGAAAGATCAGAGCAGTACTTC

j_call: TRBJ2-5
clone_size: NA
v_call: TRBV27
cdr3_length: 14
d_call: NA
cdr3_aa: CASSPSVVQETQYF
cdr3_nt: TGTGCCAGCAGCCCCTCCGTGGTACAAGAGACCCAGTACTTC

j_call: TRBJ2-4
clone_size: NA
v_call: TRBV14
cdr3_length: 15
d_call: NA
cdr3_aa: CASSTGRQAKNIQYF
cdr3_nt: TGTGCCAGCAGCACCGGAAGACAGGCCAAAAACATTCAGTACTTC

j_call: TRBJ1-5
clone_size: few
v_call: TRBV6-5
cdr3_length: 14
d_call: TRBD1
cdr3_aa: CASSYGGGGQPQHF
cdr3_nt: TGTGCCAGCAGTTACGGAGGGGGCGGTCAGCCCCAGCATTTT

j_call: TRBJ2-7
clone_size: medium-sized
v_call: TRBV20-1
cdr3_length: 11
d_call: NA
cdr3_aa: CSARGKGEQYF
cdr3_nt: TGCAGTGCTAGGGGCAAAGGCGAGCAGTACTTC

j_call: TRBJ2-7
clone_size: NA
v_call: TRBV5-1
cdr3_length: 15
d_call: NA
cdr3_aa: CASSLAGGTALAQYF
cdr3_nt: TGCGCCAGCAGCTTGGCGGGGGGGACAGCCTTGGCGCAGTACTTC

j_call: TRBJ2-1
clone_size: NA
v_call: TRBV7-2
cdr3_length: 16
d_call: TRBD2
cdr3_aa: CASSLPSGGRYNEQFF
cdr3_nt: TGTGCCAGCAGCTTACCTAGCGGGGGGCGTTACAATGAGCAGTTCTTC

j_call: TRBJ2-7
clone_size: NA
v_call: TRBV29-1
cdr3_length: 13
d_call: NA
cdr3_aa: CSVGLATGYEQYF
cdr3_nt: TGCAGCGTGGGGTTGGCTACGGGCTACGAGCAGTACTTC

j_call: TRBJ2-5
clone_size: NA
v_call: TRBV10-3
cdr3_length: 14
d_call: TRBD1
cdr3_aa: CAIKGTGGLETQYF
cdr3_nt: TGTGCCATCAAGGGGACAGGGGGCTTGGAGACCCAGTACTTC

j_call: TRBJ2-7
clone_size: medium-sized
v_call: TRBV7-2
cdr3_length: 17
d_call: TRBD1
cdr3_aa: CASSLGLPQGAQGEQYF
cdr3_nt: TGTGCCAGCAGCTTAGGTTTACCCCAGGGGGCGCAGGGCGAGCAGTACTTC

j_call: TRBJ1-1
clone_size: NA
v_call: TRBV6-2/TRBV6-3
cdr3_length: 20
d_call: NA
cdr3_aa: CASSYSKPETAGAYNTEAFF
cdr3_nt: TGTGCCAGCAGTTACTCGAAACCCGAGACAGCGGGGGCCTATAACACTGAAGCTTTCTTT

j_call: TRBJ2-1
clone_size: NA
v_call: TRBV20-1
cdr3_length: 12
d_call: NA
cdr3_aa: CSVAGYRYEQFF
cdr3_nt: TGCAGTGTCGCCGGTTATCGGTATGAGCAGTTCTTC

j_call: TRBJ1-2
clone_size: medium-sized
v_call: TRBV6-1
cdr3_length: 13
d_call: NA
cdr3_aa: CASSEKENYGYTF
cdr3_nt: TGTGCCAGCAGTGAAAAGGAGAACTATGGCTACACCTTC